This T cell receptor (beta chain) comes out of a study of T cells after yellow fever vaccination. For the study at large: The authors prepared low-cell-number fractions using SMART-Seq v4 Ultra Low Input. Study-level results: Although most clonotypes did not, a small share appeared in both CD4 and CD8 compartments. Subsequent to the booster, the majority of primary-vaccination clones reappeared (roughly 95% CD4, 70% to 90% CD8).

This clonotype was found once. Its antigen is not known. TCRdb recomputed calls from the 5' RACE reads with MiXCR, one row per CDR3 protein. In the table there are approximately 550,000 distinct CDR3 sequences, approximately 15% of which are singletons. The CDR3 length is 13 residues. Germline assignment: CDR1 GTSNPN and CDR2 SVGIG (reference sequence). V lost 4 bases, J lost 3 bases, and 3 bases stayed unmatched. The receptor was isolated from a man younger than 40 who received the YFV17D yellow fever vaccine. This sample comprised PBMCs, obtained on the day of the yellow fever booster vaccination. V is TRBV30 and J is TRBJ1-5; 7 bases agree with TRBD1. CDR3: CAWTQGFNQPQHF. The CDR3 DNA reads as TGTGCCTGGACACAGGGGTTCAATCAGCCCCAGCATTTT. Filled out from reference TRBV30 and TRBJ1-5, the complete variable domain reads SQTIHQWPATLVQPVGSPLSLECTVEGTSNPNLYWYRQAAGRGLQLLFYSVGIGQISSEVPQNLSASRPQDRQFILSSKKLLLSDSGFYLCAWTQGFNQPQHFGDGTRLSIL.